One sample yielded the 18 T cell receptor beta chains listed below, sequenced in a study of response to subunit inactivated influenza vaccine. One entry per CDR3 protein results from TCRdb running MiXCR on the RT-PCR reads. The data hold around 570,000 distinct CDR3 sequences, with 11% observed a single time. The data were also submitted as part of a second study, on T cells expressing NK-cell markers. That paper states: As the method of synthesis, 5'RACE template switching with UMIs yielded TCR beta cDNA.

Specimen: PBMCs from blood, collected on the day of vaccination. The receptors derive from a middle-aged man who received an inactivated influenza vaccine.

This clonotype turned up a few times. This sequence joins TRBV4-1 and TRBJ2-3; TRBD1 matches 7 bases. J lost 3 bases, V lost 5 bases, and 8 bases had no gene match. Germline loops: CDR1 MGHRA, CDR2 YSYEKL. The CDR3 runs 15 residues. The CDR3 here is CASSKQGPSTDTQYF. The CDR3 coding sequence is TGCGCCAGCAGCAAACAGGGGCCTAGTACAGATACGCAGTATTTT.

This clonotype appeared a few times. The rearrangement joins TRBV12-3 or TRBV12-4 to TRBJ2-3, with a tentative D call TRBD2 (5 bases). This CDR3 region has 15 residues. V was shortened by 2 bases and J by 2 bases, with 11 bases between the two germline ends. The CDR3 DNA follows: TGTGCCAGCAGTTTAAGGCGGGCGTTCACAGATACGCAGTATTTT. It is translated as CASSLRRAFTDTQYF.

This clonotype was picked up a small number of times. A read error is possible here, since a much larger clone lies one base away. The V and J genes are TRBV2 and TRBJ1-1; no clear D. Germline V gene sequence: CDR1 SNHLY, CDR2 FYNNEI. Trimming stripped 6 bases from V and 1 base from J, with 3 bases between. The CDR3 has 11 amino acids. The CDR3 loop reads CASRWNTEAFF. In DNA form, the CDR3 reads TGTGCCAGCAGGTGGAACACTGAAGCTTTCTTT.

The rearrangement links TRBV7-2 to TRBJ1-2; D remains unclear. Germline CDR1 SGHTA, CDR2 FQGNSA. The CDR3 extends over 12 amino acids. With 5 bases removed from V and 4 bases from J, the gap between germline ends came to 8 bases. CDR3 nucleotides: TGTGCCAGCAGCCCGGGCCGCTATGGCTACACCTTC. Translating it yields CASSPGRYGYTF.

V and J are TRBV4-1 and TRBJ2-5; 12 bases line up with TRBD2. Looked up from germline, CDR1 is MGHRA and CDR2 is YSYEKL. The V gene end was trimmed by 2 bases and the J gene end by 2 bases; junction bases not matched to a gene: 12. The CDR3 sequence is 19 residues long. CDR3 residues: CASSQRPLGLAGPQETQYF. The DNA for the CDR3 is TGCGCCAGCAGCCAACGGCCATTAGGACTAGCGGGGCCTCAAGAGACCCAGTACTTC.

There are a few counts of this clonotype. V usage is TRBV20-1 and J usage is TRBJ2-3; TRBD2 aligns across 12 bases. The CDR3 sequence is 15 residues long. Per germline, CDR1 DFQATT and CDR2 SNEGSKA (reference sequence). The trim removed 6 bases at V and 2 bases at J, leaving 6 bases unmatched. The CDR3 nucleotides are TGCAGTGCCGATCGGACTAGCGGGGTCACAGATACGCAGTATTTT. Protein sequence: CSADRTSGVTDTQYF.

V is TRBV4-2 and J is TRBJ2-1; 9 bases map to TRBD1. Germline V lookup: CDR1 LGHNA, CDR2 YNFKEQ. The J segment lost 10 bases and the V segment lost 1 base, leaving 14 bases of the junction unmatched. The CDR3 has 17 residues. In DNA form, the CDR3 reads TGTGCCAGCAGCCAAGCTCCGGGACAGGGAAACAACTTGGAGCAGTTCTTC. This gives the protein CASSQAPGQGNNLEQFF.

The chain is built from TRBV11-2 and TRBJ2-7, with 12 bases identical to TRBD2. Germline V gives CDR1 SGHAT, CDR2 FQNNGV. This CDR3 has 19 amino acids. Trimming at V came to 1 base and at J to 0 bases, leaving 10 bases not matched to a gene. CDR3 sequence (DNA): TGTGCCAGCAGCTTAGTTCGGTCTAGCGGGAGGGCTAGCTCCTACGAGCAGTACTTC. Its translation is CASSLVRSSGRASSYEQYF.

This clonotype has a count of ten or more. The V and J genes are TRBV12-3 or TRBV12-4 and TRBJ1-1; perhaps TRBD1 as D (5 bases). The CDR3 is 14 residues long. Trimming cost V 3 bases and J 0 bases, with 8 bases left between them. The CDR3 reads CASSFETVNTEAFF. CDR3 sequence (DNA): TGTGCCAGCAGTTTTGAGACAGTGAACACTGAAGCTTTCTTT.

This clonotype has only a few counts. The chain uses TRBV7-2 and TRBJ2-7; 9 nucleotides agree with TRBD1. CDR1 SGHTA and CDR2 FQGNSA come from the germline V gene. This CDR3 comprises 15 residues. The V and J ends lost 5 bases and 5 bases, in that order; junction bases with no gene match: 10. Here the CDR3 reads CASSRRVGQGNEQYF. The CDR3 DNA is TGTGCCAGCAGCCGACGGGTCGGACAGGGGAACGAGCAGTACTTC.

This clonotype was picked up a small number of times. CDR3: CASSPYIRETQYF. CDR3 DNA: TGTGCCAGCAGTCCCTACATAAGGGAGACCCAGTACTTC. The chain joins TRBV6-6 to TRBJ2-5; unclear D gene. Germline CDR1 reads MNHNY; CDR2 reads SVGAGI (reference sequence). V dropped 5 bases and J dropped 5 bases, with 12 bases sitting between them. The CDR3 spans 13 residues.

The chain is built from TRBV28 and TRBJ1-1; D not resolved. CDR3 length: 14 residues. The V gene lost 1 base and the J gene lost 0 bases, with 6 bases spanning the gap. The V gene's germline CDR1 is MDHEN and CDR2 SYDVKM. The CDR3 sequence: CASSLYGVNTEAFF. The CDR3 region has the DNA TGTGCCAGCAGTTTATACGGGGTGAACACTGAAGCTTTCTTT.

The J gene is TRBJ2-1, the V gene TRBV7-6, with TRBD2 matching 9 bases. The germline CDR1 and CDR2 sequences are SGHVS and FNYEAQ. V shed 0 bases, J shed 6 bases, and the junction held 6 bases outside the gene matches. The CDR3 is 16 residues long. The CDR3 sequence: CASSLASFSGSNEQFF. DNA for the CDR3: TGTGCCAGCAGCTTAGCGTCATTTAGCGGGAGCAATGAGCAGTTCTTC.

This clonotype was seen ten or more times. This sequence joins TRBV28 and TRBJ2-1; D unresolved. Germline V gene data show CDR1 as MDHEN and CDR2 as SYDVKM. The CDR3 covers 14 residues. The germline V and J ends were trimmed by 6 bases and 0 bases, with 9 bases remaining between them. CDR3 protein: CASRTFNSYNEQFF. As DNA, the CDR3 is TGTGCCAGCAGGACATTCAACTCCTACAATGAGCAGTTCTTC.

The rearrangement links TRBV12-3 or TRBV12-4 to TRBJ2-3, with a possible D match to TRBD2 (5 bases). Deletions cut 6 bases from V and 1 base from J, with 8 bases between. The CDR3 extends over 13 amino acids. DNA of the CDR3: TGTGCCAGCAGCCGGACTCGCACAGATACGCAGTATTTT. This gives the protein CASSRTRTDTQYF.

This clonotype was picked up a small number of times. The rearrangement joins TRBV10-3 to TRBJ1-1; D is uncertain. Per the germline V gene, CDR1 is ENHRY and CDR2 is SYGVKD. The CDR3 is 16 amino acids. V lost 5 bases and J lost 3, with 19 bases in between. CDR3 in DNA: TGTGCCATCAGTTTTAGTATGCGGTTGGGTTACACTGAAGCTTTCTTT. It is translated as CAISFSMRLGYTEAFF.

The sample holds a few counts of this clonotype. The V and J genes are TRBV5-1 and TRBJ2-4; 11 nucleotides align to TRBD2. Per germline, CDR1 SGHRS and CDR2 YFSETQ. This CDR3 is built from 15 residues. Trimming cost V 2 bases and J 6 bases; bases outside gene matches: 4. The CDR3 protein is CASSFVAGGPNIQYF. The CDR3 DNA follows: TGCGCCAGCAGCTTTGTAGCGGGAGGGCCAAACATTCAGTACTTC.

The chain joins TRBV28 to TRBJ2-7; D is undetermined. V was clipped by 7 bases and J by 7 bases, with 14 bases between them. This CDR3 has 12 amino acids. Germline V lookup: CDR1 MDHEN, CDR2 SYDVKM. The CDR3 is CASMLGPGEQYF. Here the CDR3 DNA reads TGTGCCAGCATGTTGGGTCCTGGTGAGCAGTACTTC.